Only one count was recorded for the clone carrying this TCR beta chain. Sequenced by immunoSEQ multiplex PCR; TCRdb stores in-frame clones only, minus some. This sample yields about 45,000 clones, of which roughly 80% are seen a single time; approximately 4.9% belongs to the top ten. This CDR3 is 15 amino acids long. The V end was cut by 4 bases, the J end by 2 bases, with 17 bases between. Germline CDR1 reads GTSNPN; CDR2 reads SVGIG (reference sequence). The time point is: recipient sample about 28 days before transplant, after cytoreduction. These data belong to a study of T cell clonotyping in hematopoietic cell transplantation. Study context: Recipients' pretransplant samples followed cytoreduction.

This specimen consisted of peripheral blood mononuclear cells, obtained before stem cell transplant. The receptor was isolated from a man aged 55 to 69 with myelodysplastic syndrome. Some clones in this sample may be carry-over from other donors' samples. J is TRBJ2-5 and V is TRBV30; D assignment may be TRBD1 or TRBD2 (5 bases each). The CDR3 sequence is CAWTPGQGAQETQYF. Here the CDR3 DNA reads TGTGCCTGGACCCCAGGGCAGGGAGCGCAAGAGACCCAGTACTTC. Looking up the rest from reference TRBV30 and TRBJ2-5 gives the full variable domain: SQTIHQWPATLVQPVGSPLSLECTVEGTSNPNLYWYRQAAGRGLQLLFYSVGIGQISSEVPQNLSASRPQDRQFILSSKKLLLSDSGFYLCAWTPGQGAQETQYFGPGTRLLVL.